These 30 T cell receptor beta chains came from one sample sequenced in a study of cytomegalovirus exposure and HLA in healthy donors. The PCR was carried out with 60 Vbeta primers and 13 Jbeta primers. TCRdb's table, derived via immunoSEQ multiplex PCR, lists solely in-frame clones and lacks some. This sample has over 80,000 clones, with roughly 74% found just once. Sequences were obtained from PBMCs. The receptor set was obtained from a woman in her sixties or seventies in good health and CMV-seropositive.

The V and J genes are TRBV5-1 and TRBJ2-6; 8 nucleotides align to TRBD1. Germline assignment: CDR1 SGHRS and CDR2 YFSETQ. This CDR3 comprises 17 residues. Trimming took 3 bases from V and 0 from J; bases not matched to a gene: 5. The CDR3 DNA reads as TGCGCCAGCAGCTCGGGACAGGCAGACTCTGGGGCCAACGTCCTGACTTTC. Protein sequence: CASSSGQADSGANVLTF.

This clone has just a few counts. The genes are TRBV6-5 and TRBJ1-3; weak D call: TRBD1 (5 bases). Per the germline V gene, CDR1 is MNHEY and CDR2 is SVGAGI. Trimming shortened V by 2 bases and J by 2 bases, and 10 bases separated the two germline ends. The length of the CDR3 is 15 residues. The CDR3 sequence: CASSYKGLTGNTIYF. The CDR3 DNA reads TGTGCCAGCAGTTACAAGGGGTTAACTGGAAACACCATATATTTT.

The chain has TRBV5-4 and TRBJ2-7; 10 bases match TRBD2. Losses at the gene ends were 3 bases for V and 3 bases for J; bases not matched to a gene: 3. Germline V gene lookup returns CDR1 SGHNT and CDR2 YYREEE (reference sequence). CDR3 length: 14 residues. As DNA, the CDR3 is TGTGCCAGCAGCTGGGCTAGCGGGAGCTACGAGCAGTACTTC. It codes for CASSWASGSYEQYF.

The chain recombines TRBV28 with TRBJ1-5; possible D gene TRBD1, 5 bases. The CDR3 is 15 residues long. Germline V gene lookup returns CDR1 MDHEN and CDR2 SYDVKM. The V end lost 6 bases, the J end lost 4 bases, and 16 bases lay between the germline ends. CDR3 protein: CASSRTRQQNQPQHF. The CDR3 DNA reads TGTGCCAGCAGCCGGACACGACAGCAAAATCAGCCCCAGCATTTT.

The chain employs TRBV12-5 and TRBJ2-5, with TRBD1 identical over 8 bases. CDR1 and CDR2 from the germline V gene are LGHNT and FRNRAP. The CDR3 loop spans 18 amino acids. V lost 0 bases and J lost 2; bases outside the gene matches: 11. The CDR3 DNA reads TGTGCTAGTGGTTTGGTACGCCCTTTGACAGGGGCGCAAGAGACCCAGTACTTC. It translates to CASGLVRPLTGAQETQYF. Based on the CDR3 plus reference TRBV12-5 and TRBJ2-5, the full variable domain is DARVTQTPRHKVTEMGQEVTMRCQPILGHNTVFWYRQTMMQGLELLAYFRNRAPLDDSGMPKDRFSAEMPDATLATLKIQPSEPRDSAVYFCASGLVRPLTGAQETQYFGPGTRLLVL.

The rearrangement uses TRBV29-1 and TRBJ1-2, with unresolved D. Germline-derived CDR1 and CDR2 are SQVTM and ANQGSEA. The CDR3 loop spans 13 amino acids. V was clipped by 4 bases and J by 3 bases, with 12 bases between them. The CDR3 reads CSVVSGAYYGYTF. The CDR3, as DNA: TGCAGCGTTGTCTCGGGAGCCTACTATGGCTACACCTTC.

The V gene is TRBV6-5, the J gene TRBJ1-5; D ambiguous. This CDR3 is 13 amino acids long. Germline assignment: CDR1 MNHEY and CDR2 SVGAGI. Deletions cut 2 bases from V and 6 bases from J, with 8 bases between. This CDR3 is CASSYLLRQPQHF. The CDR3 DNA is TGTGCCAGCAGTTACCTTTTGCGTCAGCCCCAGCATTTT.

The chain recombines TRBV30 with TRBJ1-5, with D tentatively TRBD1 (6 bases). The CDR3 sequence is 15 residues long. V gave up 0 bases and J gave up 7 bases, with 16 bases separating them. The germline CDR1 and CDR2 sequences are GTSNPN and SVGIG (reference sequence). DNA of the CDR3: TGTGCCTGGAGTGTACCGGACAGCTCGGGGCAGCCCCAGCATTTT. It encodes CAWSVPDSSGQPQHF.

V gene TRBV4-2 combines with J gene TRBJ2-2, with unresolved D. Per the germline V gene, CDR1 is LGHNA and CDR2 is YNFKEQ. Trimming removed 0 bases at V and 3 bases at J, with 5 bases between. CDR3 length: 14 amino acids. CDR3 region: CASSQDPYTGELFF. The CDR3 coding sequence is TGTGCCAGCAGCCAAGACCCCTACACCGGGGAGCTGTTTTTT.

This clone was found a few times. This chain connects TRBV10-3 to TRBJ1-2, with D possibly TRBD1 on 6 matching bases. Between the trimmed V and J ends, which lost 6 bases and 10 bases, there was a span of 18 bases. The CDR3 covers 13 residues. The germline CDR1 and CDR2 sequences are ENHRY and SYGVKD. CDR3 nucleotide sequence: TGTGCCATCAGCTCGGGGGGGCCGATGTACTACACCTTC. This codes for CAISSGGPMYYTF.

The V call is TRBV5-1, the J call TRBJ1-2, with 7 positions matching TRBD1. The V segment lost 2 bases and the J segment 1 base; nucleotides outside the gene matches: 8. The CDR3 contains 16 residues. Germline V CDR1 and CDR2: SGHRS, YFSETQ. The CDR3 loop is CASSFPGGNHNYGYTF. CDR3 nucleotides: TGCGCCAGCAGCTTCCCAGGGGGGAACCATAACTATGGCTACACCTTC.

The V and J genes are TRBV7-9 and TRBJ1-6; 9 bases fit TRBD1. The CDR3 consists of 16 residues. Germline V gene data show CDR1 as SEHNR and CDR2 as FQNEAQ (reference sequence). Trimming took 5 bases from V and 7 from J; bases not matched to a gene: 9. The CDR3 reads CASSPVLGQGNSPLHF. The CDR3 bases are TGTGCCAGCAGCCCCGTCCTGGGACAGGGAAATTCACCCCTCCACTTT.

CDR3 in amino acids: CASSLTQGENIQYF. Here the CDR3 DNA reads TGTGCCAGCAGCTTGACACAAGGGGAAAACATTCAGTACTTC. The chain employs TRBV11-1 and TRBJ2-4, with a tentative D call TRBD1 (5 bases). The CDR3 sequence is 14 residues long. Trimming left V 3 bases short and J 5 bases short, with 11 bases between. Germline V gene lookup returns CDR1 SGHAT and CDR2 FQDESV (reference sequence). Supplemented by reference TRBV11-1 and TRBJ2-4, the full variable domain reads EAEVAQSPRYKITEKSQAVAFWCDPISGHATLYWYRQILGQGPELLVQFQDESVVDDSQLPKDRFSAERLKGVDSTLKIQPAELGDSAMYLCASSLTQGENIQYFGAGTRLSVL.

The CDR3 coding sequence is TGTGCCAGCAGCCAAGATAAGTGGAGGACTACCTACGAGCAGTACTTC. Its translation: CASSQDKWRTTYEQYF. The chain employs TRBV14 and TRBJ2-5; D is perhaps TRBD2 (6 bases). The better agreement between TRBJ2-7 and the DNA end casts doubt on the J call. The CDR3 totals 16 residues. Looked up from germline, CDR1 is SGHDN and CDR2 is FVKESK.

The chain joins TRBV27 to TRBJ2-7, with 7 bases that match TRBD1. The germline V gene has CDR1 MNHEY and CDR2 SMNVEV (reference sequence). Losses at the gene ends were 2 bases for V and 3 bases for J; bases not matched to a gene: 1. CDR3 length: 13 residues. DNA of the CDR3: TGTGCCAGCAGTTTAGACAGGGACTACGAGCAGTACTTC. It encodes CASSLDRDYEQYF.

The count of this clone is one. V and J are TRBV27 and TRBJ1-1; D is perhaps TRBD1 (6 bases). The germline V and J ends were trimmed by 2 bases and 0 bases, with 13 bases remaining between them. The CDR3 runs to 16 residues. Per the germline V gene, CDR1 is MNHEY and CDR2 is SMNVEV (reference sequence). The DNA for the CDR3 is TGTGCCAGCAGTTTAAGGCAGGGGCGACTGAACACTGAAGCTTTCTTT. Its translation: CASSLRQGRLNTEAFF.

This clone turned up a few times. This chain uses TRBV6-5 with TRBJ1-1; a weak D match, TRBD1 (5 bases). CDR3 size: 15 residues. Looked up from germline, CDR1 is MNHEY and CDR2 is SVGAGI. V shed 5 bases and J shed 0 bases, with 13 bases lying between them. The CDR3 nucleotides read TGTGCCAGCAGTCGAACCGGGGGGGTGAACACTGAAGCTTTCTTT. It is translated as CASSRTGGVNTEAFF.

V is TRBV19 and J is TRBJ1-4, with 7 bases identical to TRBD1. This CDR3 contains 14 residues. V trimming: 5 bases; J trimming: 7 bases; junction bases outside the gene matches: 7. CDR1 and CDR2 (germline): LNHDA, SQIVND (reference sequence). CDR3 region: CASSLRGRGEKLFF. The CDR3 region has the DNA TGTGCCAGTAGTCTAAGGGGGCGAGGTGAAAAACTGTTTTTT.

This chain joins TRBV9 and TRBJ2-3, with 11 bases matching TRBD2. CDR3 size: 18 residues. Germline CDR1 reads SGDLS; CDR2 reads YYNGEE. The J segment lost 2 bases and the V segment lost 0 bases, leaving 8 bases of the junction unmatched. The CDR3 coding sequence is TGTGCCAGCAGCGTAGACGCCCTAGCGGGGGGAAACACAGATACGCAGTATTTT. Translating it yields CASSVDALAGGNTDTQYF. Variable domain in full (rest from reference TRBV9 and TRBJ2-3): DSGVTQTPKHLITATGQRVTLRCSPRSGDLSVYWYQQSLDQGLQFLIQYYNGEERAKGNILERFSAQQFPDLHSELNLSSLELGDSALYFCASSVDALAGGNTDTQYFGPGTRLTVL.

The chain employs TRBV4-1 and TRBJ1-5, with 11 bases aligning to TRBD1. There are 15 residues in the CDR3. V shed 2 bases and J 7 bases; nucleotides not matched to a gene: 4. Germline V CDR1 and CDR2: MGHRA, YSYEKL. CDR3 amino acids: CASSQTGTGGQPQHF. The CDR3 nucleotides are TGCGCCAGCAGCCAAACCGGGACAGGGGGGCAGCCCCAGCATTTT.

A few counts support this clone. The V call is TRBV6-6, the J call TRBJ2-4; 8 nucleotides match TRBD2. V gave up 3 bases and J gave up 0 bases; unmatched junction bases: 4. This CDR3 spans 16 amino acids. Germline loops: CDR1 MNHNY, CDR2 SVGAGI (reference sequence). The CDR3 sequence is CASSYGSGVAKNIQYF. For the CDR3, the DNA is TGTGCCAGCAGTTATGGTAGCGGGGTAGCCAAAAACATTCAGTACTTC.

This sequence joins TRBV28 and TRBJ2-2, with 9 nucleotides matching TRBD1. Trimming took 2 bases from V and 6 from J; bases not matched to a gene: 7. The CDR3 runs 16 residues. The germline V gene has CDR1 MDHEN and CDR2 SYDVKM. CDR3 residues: CASSLTTGGRAGELFF. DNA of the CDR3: TGTGCCAGCAGTTTAACCACAGGGGGCAGAGCCGGGGAGCTGTTTTTT.

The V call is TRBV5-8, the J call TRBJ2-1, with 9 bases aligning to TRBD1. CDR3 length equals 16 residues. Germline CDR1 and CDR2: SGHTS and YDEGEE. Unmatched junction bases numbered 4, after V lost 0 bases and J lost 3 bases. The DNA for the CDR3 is TGTGCCAGCAGCTTGGGACCGGGACAGGGCTACAATGAGCAGTTCTTC. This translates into CASSLGPGQGYNEQFF.

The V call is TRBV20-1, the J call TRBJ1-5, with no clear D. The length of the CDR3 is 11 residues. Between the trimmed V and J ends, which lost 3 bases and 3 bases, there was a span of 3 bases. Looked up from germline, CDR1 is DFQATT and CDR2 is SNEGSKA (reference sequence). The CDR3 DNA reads TGCAGTGCTAGCAACAATCAGCCCCAGCATTTT. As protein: CSASNNQPQHF.

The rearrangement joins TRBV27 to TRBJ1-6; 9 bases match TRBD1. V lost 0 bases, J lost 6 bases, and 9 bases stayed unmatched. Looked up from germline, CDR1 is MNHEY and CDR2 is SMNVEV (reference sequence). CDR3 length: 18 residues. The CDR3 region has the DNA TGTGCCAGCAGTTTATCGGCGGGACAGGGCCTACTTAATTCACCCCTCCACTTT. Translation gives CASSLSAGQGLLNSPLHF.

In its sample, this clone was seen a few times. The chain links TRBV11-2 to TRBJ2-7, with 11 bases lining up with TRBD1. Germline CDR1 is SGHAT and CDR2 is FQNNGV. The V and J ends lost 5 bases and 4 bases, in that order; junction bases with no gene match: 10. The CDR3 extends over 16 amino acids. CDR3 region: CASSTAKGQGVYEQYF. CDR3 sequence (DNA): TGTGCCAGCAGCACTGCTAAGGGACAGGGGGTTTACGAGCAGTACTTC.

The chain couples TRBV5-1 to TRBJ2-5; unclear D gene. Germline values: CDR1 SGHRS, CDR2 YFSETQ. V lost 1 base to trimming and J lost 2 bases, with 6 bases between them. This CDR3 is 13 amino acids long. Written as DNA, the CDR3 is TGCGCCAGCAGCTTGCTACAGCAAGAGACCCAGTACTTC. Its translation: CASSLLQQETQYF.

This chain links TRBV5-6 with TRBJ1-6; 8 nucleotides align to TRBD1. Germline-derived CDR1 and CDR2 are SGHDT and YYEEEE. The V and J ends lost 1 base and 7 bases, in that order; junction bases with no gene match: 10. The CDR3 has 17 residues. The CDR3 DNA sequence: TGTGCCAGCAGCTTGAGGCCCAGGGGGCGGTGGAATTCACCCCTCCACTTT. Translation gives CASSLRPRGRWNSPLHF.

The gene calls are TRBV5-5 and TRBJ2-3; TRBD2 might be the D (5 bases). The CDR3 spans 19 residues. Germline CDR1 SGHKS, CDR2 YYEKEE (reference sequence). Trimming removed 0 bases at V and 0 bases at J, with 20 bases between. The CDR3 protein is CASSLALSGPKISTDTQYF. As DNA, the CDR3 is TGTGCCAGCAGCTTGGCTCTAAGCGGCCCAAAGATAAGCACAGATACGCAGTATTTT. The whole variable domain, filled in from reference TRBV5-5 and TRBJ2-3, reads DAGVTQSPTHLIKTRGQQVTLRCSPISGHKSVSWYQQVLGQGPQFIFQYYEKEERGRGNFPDRFSARQFPNYSSELNVNALLLGDSALYLCASSLALSGPKISTDTQYFGPGTRLTVL.

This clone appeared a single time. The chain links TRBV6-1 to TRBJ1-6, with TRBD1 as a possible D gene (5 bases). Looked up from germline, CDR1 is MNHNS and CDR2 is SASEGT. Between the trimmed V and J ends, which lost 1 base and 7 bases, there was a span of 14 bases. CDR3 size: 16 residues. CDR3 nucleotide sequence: TGTGCCAGCAGTGAAGACGACGGGGGGTGGAATTCACCCCTCCACTTT. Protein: CASSEDDGGWNSPLHF.